The clone carrying this T cell receptor beta chain has ten or more counts. Its target is not known. The data belong to a study of T cells in Graves' hyperthyroidism and ophthalmopathy. Study-wide findings and caveats: Blood also showed most of the thyroid clonotypes that were expanded above 0.001. Ophthalmopathy prediction by the model preceded onset by a median roughly 6 months.

TCR beta CDR3 region amplification was performed from RNA transcripts. First-round RT-PCR of the TCR CDR3 relied on the HTBI primer set. Each CDR3 protein is one row after TCRdb ran MiXCR on the multiplex PCR reads. In the table there are 550,000 to 650,000 distinct CDR3 sequences, around 14% of which are singletons. Hyperthyroidism patients were newly diagnosed, had disease duration under 2 months, and were aged 18 to 65 years. Blood was sampled at initial diagnosis of hyperthyroidism, prior to onset of any ophthalmopathy symptoms. Trimming removed 10 bases at V and 6 bases at J, with 17 bases between. This CDR3 is built from 13 residues.

The receptor was derived from a woman aged 25 to 45 with Graves' hyperthyroidism that later progressed to Graves' ophthalmopathy. The V gene is TRBV12-3 or TRBV12-4, the J gene TRBJ2-3; D perhaps matches TRBD2 (6 bases). Sequences were obtained from blood. CDR3 region: CATSFGGADTQYF. The CDR3 nucleotides are TGTGCCACCTCTTTCGGGGGAGCGGATACGCAGTATTTT.